A selection of T cell receptor beta chains follows, all from one sample in a study of T cells in Graves' hyperthyroidism and ophthalmopathy. TCRdb ran MiXCR on the multiplex PCR reads and lists one entry per CDR3 protein. The profile shows fewer than 600,000 distinct CDR3 sequences, around 15% of them singletons. The sequenced sample consisted of blood. These receptors all come from a woman in her thirties or forties with Graves' hyperthyroidism. Both conserved end residues are part of each CDR3. The order of the fields is J gene, CDR3 length, D gene, V gene, clone size, CDR3 DNA, CDR3 protein. D genes are given only for firm matches. Part of the rows lack a size; the others show once, few, many or a class for expanded clones.

J: TRBJ2-1; length: 14; D: TRBD2; V: TRBV20-1; size: many; DNA: TGCAGTGCAAGGACTAGCGGCGCCTACAATGAGCAGTTCTTC; CDR3: CSARTSGAYNEQFF
J: TRBJ2-2; length: 16; D: TRBD2; V: TRBV12-3/TRBV12-4; size: NA; DNA: TGTGCCAGCAGTTCAGCTCTAGCGGGACTCACCGGGGAGCTGTTTTTT; CDR3: CASSSALAGLTGELFF
J: TRBJ1-3; length: 13; D: NA; V: TRBV14; size: NA; DNA: TGTGCCAGCAGCCAAGTACCTGGAAACACCATATATTTT; CDR3: CASSQVPGNTIYF
J: TRBJ2-1; length: 21; D: TRBD2; V: TRBV7-9; size: NA; DNA: TGTGCCAGCAGCGACTCACGATTCGGGACTAGCGGGCCGGGGGCTTACAATGAGCAGTTCTTC; CDR3: CASSDSRFGTSGPGAYNEQFF
J: TRBJ2-1; length: 12; D: NA; V: TRBV28; size: many; DNA: TGTGCCAGCAGCCAAACCCCGAATGAGCAGTTCTTC; CDR3: CASSQTPNEQFF
J: TRBJ1-1; length: 14; D: NA; V: TRBV28; size: many; DNA: TGTGCCAGCAGTTCCGGGTCTACATATACTGAAGCTTTCTTT; CDR3: CASSSGSTYTEAFF
J: TRBJ2-4; length: 15; D: TRBD1; V: TRBV6-2/TRBV6-3; size: NA; DNA: TGTGCCAGCAGTTACACTACAGGGGTTAAAAACATTCAGTACTTC; CDR3: CASSYTTGVKNIQYF
J: TRBJ2-1; length: 21; D: TRBD2; V: TRBV20-1; size: few; DNA: TGCAGTGCTAGATACGATCCTGGGACTAGCGGAACTTTTAGCTCCTACAATGAGCAGTTCTTC; CDR3: CSARYDPGTSGTFSSYNEQFF
J: TRBJ2-1; length: 15; D: NA; V: TRBV7-2; size: many; DNA: TGTGCCAGCAGCGACAAGACAGGCCCTTACAATGAGCAGTTCTTC; CDR3: CASSDKTGPYNEQFF
J: TRBJ2-1; length: 18; D: NA; V: TRBV14; size: NA; DNA: TGTGCCAGCAGCCAAGCACTCCCAGCGAACCTTTATTACAATGAGCAGTTCTTC; CDR3: CASSQALPANLYYNEQFF
J: TRBJ1-1; length: 14; D: NA; V: TRBV11-2; size: many; DNA: TGTGCCAGCAGCTTAGATCTCCCAGCGCTTGAAGCTTTCTTT; CDR3: CASSLDLPALEAFF
J: TRBJ1-6; length: 14; D: NA; V: TRBV28; size: many; DNA: TGTGCCAGCAGTTTCCCAACCTGGGCTTCACCCCTCCACTTT; CDR3: CASSFPTWASPLHF
J: TRBJ1-1; length: 13; D: NA; V: TRBV27; size: NA; DNA: TGTGCCAGCATATCCCACGGGGCCACTGAAGCTTTCTTT; CDR3: CASISHGATEAFF
J: TRBJ2-1; length: 16; D: TRBD1; V: TRBV3-1; size: many; DNA: TGTGCCAGCAGCCAATCCATCGGGACAGGGGTTTATGAGCAGTTCTTC; CDR3: CASSQSIGTGVYEQFF
J: TRBJ1-2; length: 11; D: TRBD1; V: TRBV29-1; size: many; DNA: TGCAGCGCCTTGGACAGGGCCGACTACACCTTC; CDR3: CSALDRADYTF
J: TRBJ1-2; length: 15; D: TRBD1; V: TRBV10-3; size: many; DNA: TGTGCCATCAGTCCAGACAGGGCCGGGGCCTATGGCTACACCTTC; CDR3: CAISPDRAGAYGYTF
J: TRBJ2-1; length: 14; D: NA; V: TRBV2; size: many; DNA: TGTGCCAGCAGTTTTTCTATTTCCTACAATGAGCAGTTCTTC; CDR3: CASSFSISYNEQFF
J: TRBJ2-3; length: 15; D: TRBD2; V: TRBV11-1; size: many; DNA: TGTGCCAGCAGCCGGATAGCGGGAAGCACAGATACGCAGTATTTT; CDR3: CASSRIAGSTDTQYF
J: TRBJ2-2; length: 20; D: TRBD2; V: TRBV24-1; size: NA; DNA: TGTGCCACCAGTGGCCCGGGACTAGCGGGAGTTTTTGGGGACACCGGGGAGCTGTTTTTT; CDR3: CATSGPGLAGVFGDTGELFF
J: TRBJ1-5; length: 13; D: NA; V: TRBV18; size: many; DNA: TGTGCCAGCTCACCTGCCAGGGACCAGCCCCAGCATTTT; CDR3: CASSPARDQPQHF
J: TRBJ2-3; length: 13; D: NA; V: TRBV7-2; size: many; DNA: TGTGCCAGCAGCCCCACGGCCTTAGATACGCAGTATTTT; CDR3: CASSPTALDTQYF
J: TRBJ1-1; length: 15; D: NA; V: TRBV4-1; size: NA; DNA: TGCGCCAGCAGCCAGGCCCGGGGCATGAACACTGAAGCTTTCTTT; CDR3: CASSQARGMNTEAFF
J: TRBJ2-1; length: 16; D: TRBD1; V: TRBV6-1; size: NA; DNA: TGTGCCAGCAGCGGGGGACAGGGGGCTTCCTACAATGAGCAGCTCTTC; CDR3: CASSGGQGASYNEQLF
J: TRBJ2-5; length: 13; D: NA; V: TRBV7-6; size: many; DNA: TGTGCCAGCAGCTTAGCGGTCATCCCCACCCAGTACTTC; CDR3: CASSLAVIPTQYF
J: TRBJ2-3; length: 15; D: NA; V: TRBV7-3; size: many; DNA: TGTGCCAGCAGCTTAATGGATAGGGGGAGGGATACGCAGTATTTT; CDR3: CASSLMDRGRDTQYF
J: TRBJ2-5; length: 16; D: TRBD2; V: TRBV11-2; size: many; DNA: TGTGCCAGCAGCTTAGATAGCCTAGCGGGAGCAGAGACCCAGTACTTC; CDR3: CASSLDSLAGAETQYF